This T cell receptor (beta chain) was profiled in a study of T cells in Graves' hyperthyroidism and ophthalmopathy. General study results and limits: Ophthalmopathy was distinguished from stable hyperthyroidism by 13 V-J signatures. A median 6.5 months before onset, the model predicted ophthalmopathy.

This CDR3 has 13 residues. V dropped 3 bases and J dropped 2 bases, with 9 bases sitting between them. CDR1 DFQATT and CDR2 SNEGSKA come from the germline V gene (reference sequence). The TCR beta CDR3 regions underwent amplification using RNA transcripts as the source. Initially, a first-round RT-PCR of the TCR CDR3 employed the HTBI primer set. A single record per CDR3 protein comes from TCRdb applying MiXCR to the multiplex PCR reads. The top ten clones hold 45% to 55% of a sample with under 350,000 distinct CDR3 sequences, around a sixth of them seen once. No progression to ophthalmopathy during 18 months of follow-up defined stable disease. On this clonotype: What it recognizes is unknown.

The specimen was blood. The chain is built from TRBV20-1 and TRBJ2-3; D perhaps matches TRBD1 (5 bases). The receptor was isolated from a woman aged 45-65 years with Graves' hyperthyroidism. This CDR3 is CSARGLNTDTQYF. CDR3 nucleotides: TGCAGTGCTAGGGGGCTCAACACAGATACGCAGTATTTT.